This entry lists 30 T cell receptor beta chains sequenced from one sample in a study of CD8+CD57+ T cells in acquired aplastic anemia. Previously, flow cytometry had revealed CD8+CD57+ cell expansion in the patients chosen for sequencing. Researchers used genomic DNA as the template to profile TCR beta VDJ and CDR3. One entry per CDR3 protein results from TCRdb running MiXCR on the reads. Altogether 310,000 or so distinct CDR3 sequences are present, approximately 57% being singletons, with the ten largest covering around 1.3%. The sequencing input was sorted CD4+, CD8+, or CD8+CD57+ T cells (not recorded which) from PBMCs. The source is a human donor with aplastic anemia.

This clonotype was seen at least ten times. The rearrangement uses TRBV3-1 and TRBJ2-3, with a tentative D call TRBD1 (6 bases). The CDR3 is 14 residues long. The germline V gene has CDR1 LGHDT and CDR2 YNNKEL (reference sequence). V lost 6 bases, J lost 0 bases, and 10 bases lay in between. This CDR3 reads CASRSQGSTDTQYF. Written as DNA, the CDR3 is TGTGCCAGCAGATCCCAGGGGAGCACAGATACGCAGTATTTT.

CDR3 nucleotides: TGTGCCTGGAGTAGCCAGGTCCCACCACTCTCTGGAAACACCATATATTTT. This encodes CAWSSQVPPLSGNTIYF. The rearrangement joins TRBV30 to TRBJ1-3; D remains unclear. The CDR3 loop spans 17 amino acids. CDR1 GTSNPN and CDR2 SVGIG come from the germline V gene (reference sequence). V lost 2 bases and J 0 bases, leaving 17 bases between the germline ends.

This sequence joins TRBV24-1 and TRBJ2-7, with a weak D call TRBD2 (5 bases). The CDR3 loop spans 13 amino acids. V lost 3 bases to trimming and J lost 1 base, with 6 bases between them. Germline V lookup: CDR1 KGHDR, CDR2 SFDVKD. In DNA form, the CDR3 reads TGTGCCACCAGTGATCCGGGGTCCTACGAGCAGTACTTC. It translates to CATSDPGSYEQYF.

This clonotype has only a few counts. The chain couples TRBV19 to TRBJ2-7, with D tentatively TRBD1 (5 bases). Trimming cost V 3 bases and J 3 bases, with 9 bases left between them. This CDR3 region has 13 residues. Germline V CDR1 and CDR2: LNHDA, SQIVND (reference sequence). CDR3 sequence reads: CASSIRQGYEQYF. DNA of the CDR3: TGTGCCAGTAGTATTCGTCAGGGCTACGAGCAGTACTTC. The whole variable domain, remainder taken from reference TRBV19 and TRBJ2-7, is DGGITQSPKYLFRKEGQNVTLSCEQNLNHDAMYWYRQDPGQGLRLIYYSQIVNDFQKGDIAEGYSVSREKKESFPLTVTSAQKNPTAFYLCASSIRQGYEQYFGPGTRLTVT.

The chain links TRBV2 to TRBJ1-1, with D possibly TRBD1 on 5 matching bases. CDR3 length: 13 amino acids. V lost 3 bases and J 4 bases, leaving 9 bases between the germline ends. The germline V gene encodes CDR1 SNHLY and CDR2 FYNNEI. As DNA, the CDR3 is TGTGCCAGCAGTGAGGGGGGTGGCACTGAAGCTTTCTTT. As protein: CASSEGGGTEAFF.

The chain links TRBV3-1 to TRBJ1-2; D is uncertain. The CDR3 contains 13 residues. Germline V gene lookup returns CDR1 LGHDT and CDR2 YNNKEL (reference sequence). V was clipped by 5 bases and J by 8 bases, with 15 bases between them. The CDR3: CASSIRRASGYTF. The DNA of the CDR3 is TGTGCCAGCAGCATTCGACGGGCTAGCGGCTACACCTTC. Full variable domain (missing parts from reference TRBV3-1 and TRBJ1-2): DTAVSQTPKYLVTQMGNDKSIKCEQNLGHDTMYWYKQDSKKFLKIMFSYNNKELIINETVPNRFSPKSPDKAHLNLHINSLELGDSAVYFCASSIRRASGYTFGSGTRLTVV.

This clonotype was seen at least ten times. CDR3 loop: CASSLRVGVGAKNIQYF. In DNA, the CDR3 is TGTGCCAGCAGCTTAAGGGTAGGGGTGGGAGCCAAAAACATTCAGTACTTC. This sequence joins TRBV11-2 and TRBJ2-4; TRBD1 might be the D (5 bases). V was trimmed by 2 bases and J by 0 bases, leaving 14 bases between them. The germline gives CDR1 SGHAT, CDR2 FQNNGV. CDR3 length equals 17 residues.

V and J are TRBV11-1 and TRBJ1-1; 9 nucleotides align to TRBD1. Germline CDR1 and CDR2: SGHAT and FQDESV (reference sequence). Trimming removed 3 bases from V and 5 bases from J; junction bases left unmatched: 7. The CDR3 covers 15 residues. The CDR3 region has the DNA TGTGCCAGCAGCTTGGGACAGGGATCGGGGACTGAAGCTTTCTTT. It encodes CASSLGQGSGTEAFF.

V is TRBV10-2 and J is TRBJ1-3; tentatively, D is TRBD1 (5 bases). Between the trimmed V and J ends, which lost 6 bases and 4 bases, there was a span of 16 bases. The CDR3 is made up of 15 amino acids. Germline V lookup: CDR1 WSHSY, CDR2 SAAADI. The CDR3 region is CASRGTGAGGNTIYF. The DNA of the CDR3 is TGCGCCAGCAGAGGAACAGGAGCGGGCGGAAACACCATATATTTT.

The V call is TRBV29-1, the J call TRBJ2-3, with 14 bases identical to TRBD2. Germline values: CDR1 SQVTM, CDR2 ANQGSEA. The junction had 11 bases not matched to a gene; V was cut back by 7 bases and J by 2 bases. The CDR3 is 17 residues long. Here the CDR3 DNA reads TGCAGCGCTTCCGGGACTAGCGGGAGACCCTTCACAGATACGCAGTATTTT. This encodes CSASGTSGRPFTDTQYF.

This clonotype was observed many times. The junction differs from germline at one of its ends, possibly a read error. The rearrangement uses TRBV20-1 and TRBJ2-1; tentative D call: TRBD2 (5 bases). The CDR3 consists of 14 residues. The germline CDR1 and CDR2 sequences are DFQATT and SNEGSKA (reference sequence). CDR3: CSATAPERYNEQFF. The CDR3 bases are TGCAGTGCTACCGCTCCTGAGCGGTACAACGAGCAGTTCTTC.

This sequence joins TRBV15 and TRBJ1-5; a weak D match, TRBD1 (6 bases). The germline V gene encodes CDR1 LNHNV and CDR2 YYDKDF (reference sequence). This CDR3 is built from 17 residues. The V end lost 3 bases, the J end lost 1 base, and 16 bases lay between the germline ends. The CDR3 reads CATSSRLHRESNQPQHF. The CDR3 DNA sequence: TGTGCCACCAGCAGCAGACTTCACAGGGAAAGCAATCAGCCCCAGCATTTT.

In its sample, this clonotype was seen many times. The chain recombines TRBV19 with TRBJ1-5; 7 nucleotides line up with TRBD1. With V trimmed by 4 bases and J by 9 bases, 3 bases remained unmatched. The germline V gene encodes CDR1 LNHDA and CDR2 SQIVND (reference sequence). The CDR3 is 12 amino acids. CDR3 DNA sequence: TGTGCCAGTAGTACAGGGGGTGGGCCCCAGCATTTT. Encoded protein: CASSTGGGPQHF.

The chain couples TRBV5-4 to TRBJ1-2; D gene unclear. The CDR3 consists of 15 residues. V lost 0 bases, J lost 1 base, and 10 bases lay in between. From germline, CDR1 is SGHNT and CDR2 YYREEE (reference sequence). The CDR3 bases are TGTGCCAGCAGCTTGGCCAGTAACAGTAACTATGGCTACACCTTC. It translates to CASSLASNSNYGYTF.

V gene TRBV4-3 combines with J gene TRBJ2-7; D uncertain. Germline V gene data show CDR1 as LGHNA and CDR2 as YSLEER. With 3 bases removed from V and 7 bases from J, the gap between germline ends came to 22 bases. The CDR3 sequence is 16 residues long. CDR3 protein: CASSQGDVGGMREQYF. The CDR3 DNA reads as TGCGCCAGCAGCCAGGGCGATGTGGGTGGAATGAGAGAGCAGTACTTC.

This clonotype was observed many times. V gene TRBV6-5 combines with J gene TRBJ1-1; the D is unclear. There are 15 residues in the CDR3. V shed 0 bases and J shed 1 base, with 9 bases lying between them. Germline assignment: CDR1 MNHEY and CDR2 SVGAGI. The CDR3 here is CASSYSIRGNTEAFF. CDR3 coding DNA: TGTGCCAGCAGTTACTCGATTCGGGGGAACACTGAAGCTTTCTTT.

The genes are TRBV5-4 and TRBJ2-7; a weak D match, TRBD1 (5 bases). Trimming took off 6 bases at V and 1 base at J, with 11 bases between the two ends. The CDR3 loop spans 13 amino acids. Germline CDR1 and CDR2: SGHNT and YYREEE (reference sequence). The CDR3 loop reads CASKDPGSYEQYF. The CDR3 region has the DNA TGTGCCAGCAAGGATCCAGGGTCCTACGAGCAGTACTTC.

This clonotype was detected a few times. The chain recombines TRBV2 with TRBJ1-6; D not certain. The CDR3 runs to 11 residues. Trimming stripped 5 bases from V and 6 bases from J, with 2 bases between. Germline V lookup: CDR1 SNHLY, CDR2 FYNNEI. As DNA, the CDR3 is TGTGCCAGCAGTCTTAATTCACCCCTCCACTTT. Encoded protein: CASSLNSPLHF.

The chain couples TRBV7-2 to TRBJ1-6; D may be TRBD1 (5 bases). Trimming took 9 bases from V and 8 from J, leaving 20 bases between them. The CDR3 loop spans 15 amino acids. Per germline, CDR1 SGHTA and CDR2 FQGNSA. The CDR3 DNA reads TGTGCCAGTAGCCCCTACGCGGGGGTCGATTCACCCCTCCACTTT. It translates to CASSPYAGVDSPLHF. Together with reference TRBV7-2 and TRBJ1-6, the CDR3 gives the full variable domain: GAGVSQSPSNKVTEKGKDVELRCDPISGHTALYWYRQSLGQGLEFLIYFQGNSAPDKSGLPSDRFSAERTGGSVSTLTIQRTQQEDSAVYLCASSPYAGVDSPLHFGNGTRLTVT.

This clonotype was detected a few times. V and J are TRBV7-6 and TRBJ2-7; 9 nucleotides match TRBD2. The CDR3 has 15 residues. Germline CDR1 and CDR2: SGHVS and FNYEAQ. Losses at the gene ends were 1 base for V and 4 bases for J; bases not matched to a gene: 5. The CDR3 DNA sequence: TGTGCCAGCAGCTTAGGGGCGGGAGGGCCGTACGAGCAGTACTTC. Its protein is CASSLGAGGPYEQYF.

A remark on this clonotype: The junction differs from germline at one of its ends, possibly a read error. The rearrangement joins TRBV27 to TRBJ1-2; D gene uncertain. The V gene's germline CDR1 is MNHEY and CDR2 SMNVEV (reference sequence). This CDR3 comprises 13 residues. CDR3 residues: CAGSSAEVYGYTF. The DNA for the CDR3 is TGTGCCGGCAGTTCGGCAGAGGTCTATGGCTACACCTTC.

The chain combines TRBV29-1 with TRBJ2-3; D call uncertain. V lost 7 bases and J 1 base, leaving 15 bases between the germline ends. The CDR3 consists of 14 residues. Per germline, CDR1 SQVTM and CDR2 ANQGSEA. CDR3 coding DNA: TGCAGCGAACGGGTTTGGCTGGGCACAGATACGCAGTATTTT. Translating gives CSERVWLGTDTQYF.

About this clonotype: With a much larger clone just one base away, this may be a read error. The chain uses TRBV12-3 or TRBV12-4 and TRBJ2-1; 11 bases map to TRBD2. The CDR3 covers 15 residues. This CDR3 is CASSPGLAGINGQFF. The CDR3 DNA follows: TGTGCCAGCAGCCCCGGACTAGCGGGTATAAATGGGCAGTTCTTC.

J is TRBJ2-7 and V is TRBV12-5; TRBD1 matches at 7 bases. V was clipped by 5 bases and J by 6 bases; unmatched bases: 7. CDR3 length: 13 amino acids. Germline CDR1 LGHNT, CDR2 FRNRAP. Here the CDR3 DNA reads TGTGCTAGTGGTGGGGGAAACAGGGGCGAGCAGTACTTC. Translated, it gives CASGGGNRGEQYF.

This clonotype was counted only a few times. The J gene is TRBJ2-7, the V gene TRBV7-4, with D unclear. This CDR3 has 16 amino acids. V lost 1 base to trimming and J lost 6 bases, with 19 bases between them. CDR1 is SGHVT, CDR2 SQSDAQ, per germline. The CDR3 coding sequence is TGTGCCAGCAGCTTAGTCTCGGAACGGACCCTTTGCGAGCAGTACTTC. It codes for CASSLVSERTLCEQYF.

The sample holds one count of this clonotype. Here the CDR3 DNA reads TGTGCCAGCAGCTCCCAAGGGACAGGCTCCTACGAGCAGTACTTC. Amino acids: CASSSQGTGSYEQYF. The chain joins TRBV7-9 to TRBJ2-7; TRBD1 matches 8 bases. The germline V gene encodes CDR1 SEHNR and CDR2 FQNEAQ (reference sequence). This CDR3 contains 15 residues. V lost 4 bases to trimming and J lost 0 bases; unmatched junction nucleotides: 5.

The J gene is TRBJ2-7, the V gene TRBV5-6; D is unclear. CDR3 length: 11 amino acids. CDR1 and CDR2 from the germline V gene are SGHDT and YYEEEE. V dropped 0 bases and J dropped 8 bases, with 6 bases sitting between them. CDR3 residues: CASSLGSKQYF. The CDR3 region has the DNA TGTGCCAGCAGCTTGGGCAGCAAGCAGTACTTC.

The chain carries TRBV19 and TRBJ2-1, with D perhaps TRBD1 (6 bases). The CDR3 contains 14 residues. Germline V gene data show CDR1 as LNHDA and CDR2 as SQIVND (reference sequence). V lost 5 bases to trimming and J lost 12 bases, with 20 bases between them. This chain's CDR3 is CASSGRGRTDTQFF. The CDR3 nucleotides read TGTGCCAGTAGTGGCAGGGGTAGAACAGATACGCAGTTCTTC.

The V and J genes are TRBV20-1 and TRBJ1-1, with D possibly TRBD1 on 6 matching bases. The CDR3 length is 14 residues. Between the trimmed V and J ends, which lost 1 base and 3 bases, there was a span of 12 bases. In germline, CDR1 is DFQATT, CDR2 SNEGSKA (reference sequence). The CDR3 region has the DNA TGCAGTGCTAGAGGGGCCAAGGGGGACACTGAAGCTTTCTTT. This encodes CSARGAKGDTEAFF.

The CDR3 bases are TGTGCCAGCAGCTTAACTACCGGACACTTCAATGAGCAGTTCTTC. It specifies CASSLTTGHFNEQFF. This chain joins TRBV11-2 and TRBJ2-1; D may be TRBD1 (5 bases). CDR1 is SGHAT, CDR2 FQNNGV, per germline. The CDR3 is 15 residues long. V lost 2 bases and J 6 bases, leaving 14 bases between the germline ends. The full variable domain, completed using reference TRBV11-2 and TRBJ2-1, is EAGVAQSPRYKIIEKRQSVAFWCNPISGHATLYWYQQILGQGPKLLIQFQNNGVVDDSQLPKDRFSAERLKGVDSTLKIQPAKLEDSAVYLCASSLTTGHFNEQFFGPGTRLTVL.